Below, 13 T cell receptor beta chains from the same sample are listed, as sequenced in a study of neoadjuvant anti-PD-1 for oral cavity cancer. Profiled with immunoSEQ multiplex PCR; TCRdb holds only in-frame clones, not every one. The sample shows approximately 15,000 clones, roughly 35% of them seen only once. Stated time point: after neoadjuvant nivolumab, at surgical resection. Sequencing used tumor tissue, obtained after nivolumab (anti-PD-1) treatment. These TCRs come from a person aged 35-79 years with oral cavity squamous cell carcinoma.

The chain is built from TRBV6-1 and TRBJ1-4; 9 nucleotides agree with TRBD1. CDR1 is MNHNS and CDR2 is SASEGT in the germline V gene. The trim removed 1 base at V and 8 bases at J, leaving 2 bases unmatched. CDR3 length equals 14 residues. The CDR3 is CASSEGTGVEKLFF. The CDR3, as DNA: TGTGCCAGCAGTGAAGGGACAGGGGTGGAAAAACTGTTTTTT.

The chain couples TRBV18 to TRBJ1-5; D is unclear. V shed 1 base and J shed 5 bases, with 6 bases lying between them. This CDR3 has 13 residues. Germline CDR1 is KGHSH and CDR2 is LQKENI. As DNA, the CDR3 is TGTGCCAGCTCACCACTGGGAGATCAGCCCCAGCATTTT. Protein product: CASSPLGDQPQHF.

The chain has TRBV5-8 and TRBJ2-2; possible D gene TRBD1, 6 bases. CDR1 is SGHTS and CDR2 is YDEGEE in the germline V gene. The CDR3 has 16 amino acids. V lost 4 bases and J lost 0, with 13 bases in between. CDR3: CASSLGQRANTGELFF. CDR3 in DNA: TGTGCCAGCAGCCTTGGACAGCGCGCGAACACCGGGGAGCTGTTTTTT.

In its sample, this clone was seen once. CDR3 nucleotide sequence: TGTGCCAGCAGCAGGGGGCCCGGGAGTGATACGCAGTATTTT. Translating it yields CASSRGPGSDTQYF. The chain links TRBV7-2 to TRBJ2-3; a possible D gene is TRBD1 (7 bases). The germline V and J ends were trimmed by 5 bases and 6 bases, with 15 bases remaining between them. The CDR3 runs 14 residues. From germline, CDR1 is SGHTA and CDR2 FQGNSA.

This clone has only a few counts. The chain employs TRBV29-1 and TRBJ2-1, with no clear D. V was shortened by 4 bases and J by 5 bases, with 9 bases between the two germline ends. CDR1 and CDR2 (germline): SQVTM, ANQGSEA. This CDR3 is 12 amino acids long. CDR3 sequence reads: CSVGRQNNEQFF. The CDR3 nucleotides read TGCAGCGTTGGAAGGCAGAACAATGAGCAGTTCTTC.

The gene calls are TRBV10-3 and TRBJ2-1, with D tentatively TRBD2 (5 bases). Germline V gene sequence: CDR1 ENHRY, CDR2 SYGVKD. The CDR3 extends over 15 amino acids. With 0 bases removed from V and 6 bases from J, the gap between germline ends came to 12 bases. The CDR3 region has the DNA TGTGCCATCAGTGAGTCGAGTAAGGCGGGCAATGAGCAGTTCTTC. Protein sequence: CAISESSKAGNEQFF.

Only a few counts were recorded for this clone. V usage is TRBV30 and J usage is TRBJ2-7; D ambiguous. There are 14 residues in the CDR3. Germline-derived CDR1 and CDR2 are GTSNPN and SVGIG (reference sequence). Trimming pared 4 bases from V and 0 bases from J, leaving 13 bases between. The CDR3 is CAWKRVGSSYEQYF. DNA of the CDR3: TGTGCCTGGAAACGGGTGGGCAGCTCCTACGAGCAGTACTTC. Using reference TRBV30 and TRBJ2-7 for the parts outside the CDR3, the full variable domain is SQTIHQWPATLVQPVGSPLSLECTVEGTSNPNLYWYRQAAGRGLQLLFYSVGIGQISSEVPQNLSASRPQDRQFILSSKKLLLSDSGFYLCAWKRVGSSYEQYFGPGTRLTVT.

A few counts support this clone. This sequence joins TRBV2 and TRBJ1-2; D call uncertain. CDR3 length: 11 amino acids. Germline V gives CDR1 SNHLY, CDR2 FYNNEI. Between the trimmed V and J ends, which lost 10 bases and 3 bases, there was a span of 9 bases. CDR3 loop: CAKRWDYGYTF. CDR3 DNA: TGTGCCAAGAGATGGGACTATGGCTACACCTTC.

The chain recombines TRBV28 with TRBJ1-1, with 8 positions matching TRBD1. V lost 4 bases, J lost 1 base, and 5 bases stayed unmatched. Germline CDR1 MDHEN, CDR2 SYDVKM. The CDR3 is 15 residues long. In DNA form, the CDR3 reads TGTGCCAGCAGTTGGGCGGACAGGGCGAACACTGAAGCTTTCTTT. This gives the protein CASSWADRANTEAFF.

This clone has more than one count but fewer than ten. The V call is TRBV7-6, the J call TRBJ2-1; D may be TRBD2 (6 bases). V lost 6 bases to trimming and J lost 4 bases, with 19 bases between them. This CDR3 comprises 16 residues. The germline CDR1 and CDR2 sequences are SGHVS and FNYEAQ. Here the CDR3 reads CASSPKGGTQYNEQFF. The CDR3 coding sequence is TGTGCCAGCAGTCCCAAAGGCGGGACGCAGTACAATGAGCAGTTCTTC.

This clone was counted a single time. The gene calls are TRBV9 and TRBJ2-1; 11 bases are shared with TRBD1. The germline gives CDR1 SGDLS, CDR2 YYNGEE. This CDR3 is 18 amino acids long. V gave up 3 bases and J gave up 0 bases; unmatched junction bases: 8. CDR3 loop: CASSANPGTGGSYNEQFF. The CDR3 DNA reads TGTGCCAGCAGCGCCAACCCCGGGACAGGGGGCTCCTACAATGAGCAGTTCTTC.

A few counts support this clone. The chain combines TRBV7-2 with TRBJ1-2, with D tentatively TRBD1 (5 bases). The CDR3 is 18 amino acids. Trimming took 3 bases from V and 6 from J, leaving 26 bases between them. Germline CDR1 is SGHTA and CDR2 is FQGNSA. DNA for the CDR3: TGTGCCAGCAGCTTGGGTTTGGCCTCCGGGGGGGGAATCCATGGCTACACCTTC. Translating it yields CASSLGLASGGGIHGYTF.

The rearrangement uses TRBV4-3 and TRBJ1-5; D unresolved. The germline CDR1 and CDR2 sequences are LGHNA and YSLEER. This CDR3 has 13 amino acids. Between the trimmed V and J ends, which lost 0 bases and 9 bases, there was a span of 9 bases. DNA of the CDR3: TGCGCCAGCAGCCAAGATCTAGGGCGGCCCCAGCATTTT. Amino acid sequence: CASSQDLGRPQHF.